The clone carrying this TCR beta chain was seen repeatedly, ten times or more. These data belong to a study of T cells in Graves' hyperthyroidism and ophthalmopathy. Trimming removed 5 bases from V and 3 bases from J, with 10 bases in between. This CDR3 has 14 residues. The germline V gene encodes CDR1 SEHNR and CDR2 FQNEAQ (reference sequence). Amplification of TCR beta CDR3 regions used RNA as the template. Initially, a first-round RT-PCR of the TCR CDR3 employed the HTBI primer set. TCRdb ran MiXCR on the multiplex PCR reads and lists one entry per CDR3 protein. In the table there are 480,000 or so distinct CDR3 sequences, approximately 14% of which are singletons.

The chain uses TRBV7-9 and TRBJ2-2; D possibly matches TRBD1 or TRBD2 (5 bases each). The specimen was blood. This TCR derives from a woman aged 18 to 35 with Graves' hyperthyroidism. In nucleotides, the CDR3 is TGTGCCAGCAGCACGAGGGGAGACACCGGGGAGCTGTTTTTT. Protein product: CASSTRGDTGELFF. The entire variable domain, with the rest obtained from reference TRBV7-9 and TRBJ2-2, is as follows: DTGVSQNPRHKITKRGQNVTFRCDPISEHNRLYWYRQTLGQGPEFLTYFQNEAQLEKSRLLSDRFSAERPKGSFSTLEIQRTEQGDSAMYLCASSTRGDTGELFFGEGSRLTVL.